Shown below are 32 T cell receptor beta chains from a single sample sequenced in a study of T cell responses to AZD1222 COVID-19 vaccine. Generated by immunoSEQ multiplex PCR, the TCRdb table keeps only in-frame clones and is missing some. The sample holds some 160,000 clones, about 83% seen once. The input for sequencing was peripheral blood, taken 28 days after the second AZD1222 dose. All receptors come from an adult who received the AZD1222 COVID-19 vaccine.

This chain joins TRBV5-1 and TRBJ1-4; 8 positions match TRBD1. Germline loops: CDR1 SGHRS, CDR2 YFSETQ. The CDR3 spans 18 residues. J was trimmed by 8 bases and V by 4 bases; bases with no gene match: 19. The CDR3 sequence is CASSRGQGPPGEEEKLFF. CDR3 sequence (DNA): TGCGCCAGCAGCCGAGGACAGGGTCCTCCCGGAGAGGAAGAAAAACTGTTTTTT.

The chain uses TRBV21-1 and TRBJ2-2. TRBV21-1 is assigned pseudogene status. The CDR3 spans 15 residues. In nucleotides, the CDR3 is TGTGCCAGCAGCAAAGGGGACGGTCGGACCGGGGAGCTGTTTTTT. Protein sequence: CASSKGDGRTGELFF.

The rearrangement uses TRBV5-8 and TRBJ2-7; weak D call: TRBD2 (6 bases). Looked up from germline, CDR1 is SGHTS and CDR2 is YDEGEE. This CDR3 is built from 15 residues. V lost 3 bases to trimming and J lost 2 bases, with 15 bases between them. Written as DNA, the CDR3 is TGTGCCAGCAGCTCCACGGGAGCGGGCACCTACGAGCAGTACTTC. It codes for CASSSTGAGTYEQYF.

This rearrangement joins TRBV4-1 to TRBJ1-2; D is possibly TRBD1 (5 bases). CDR1 is MGHRA and CDR2 is YSYEKL in the germline V gene. The CDR3 loop spans 18 amino acids. Trimming took off 0 bases at V and 5 bases at J, with 22 bases between the two ends. The CDR3 coding sequence is TGCGCCAGCAGCCAAGAACGCCCAGGTGCGGGGACTGGGTATGGCTACACCTTC. Its protein is CASSQERPGAGTGYGYTF.

The chain links TRBV4-1 to TRBJ2-1, with D possibly matching TRBD2 (7 bases). Germline V gene lookup returns CDR1 MGHRA and CDR2 YSYEKL. V lost 0 bases to trimming and J lost 3 bases, with 15 bases between them. The CDR3 is 17 residues long. In DNA form, the CDR3 reads TGCGCCAGCAGCCAAGATTCCCGCGGGGGCTTCTACAATGAGCAGTTCTTC. Amino acid sequence: CASSQDSRGGFYNEQFF.

The chain is built from TRBV9 and TRBJ2-1; the match to TRBD1 covers 7 bases. Trimming took 0 bases from V and 9 from J; bases not matched to a gene: 6. The CDR3 extends over 14 amino acids. Germline-derived CDR1 and CDR2 are SGDLS and YYNGEE. This CDR3 is CASSVGQGVGEQFF. The CDR3 DNA follows: TGTGCCAGCAGCGTAGGACAGGGTGTCGGTGAGCAGTTCTTC.

The chain employs TRBV19 and TRBJ1-6; possibly TRBD1 for D (5 bases). CDR3 length equals 13 residues. V lost 7 bases and J 12 bases, leaving 16 bases between the germline ends. Germline assignment: CDR1 LNHDA and CDR2 SQIVND (reference sequence). The CDR3 is CASTQGPYKPLHF. CDR3 nucleotide sequence: TGTGCCAGTACCCAGGGCCCCTACAAACCCCTCCACTTT.

The chain combines TRBV5-6 with TRBJ1-4; 8 bases fit TRBD1. CDR3 length: 14 residues. V lost 2 bases and J lost 8; bases outside the gene matches: 5. The germline V gene has CDR1 SGHDT and CDR2 YYEEEE. The CDR3, as DNA: TGTGCCAGCAGCTTCGGACAGGGCAGCGAAAAACTGTTTTTT. Amino acid sequence: CASSFGQGSEKLFF.

This chain links TRBV7-9 with TRBJ1-2; 7 positions match TRBD1. The CDR3 totals 14 residues. The J segment lost 0 bases and the V segment lost 5 bases, leaving 3 bases of the junction unmatched. Germline V gene data show CDR1 as SEHNR and CDR2 as FQNEAQ (reference sequence). The CDR3 DNA sequence: TGTGCCAGCAGCCCCGGGACAGCTAACTATGGCTACACCTTC. The encoded protein is CASSPGTANYGYTF.

V usage is TRBV19 and J usage is TRBJ1-1, with D uncertain. CDR1 LNHDA and CDR2 SQIVND come from the germline V gene (reference sequence). This CDR3 region has 13 residues. Trimming took 0 bases from V and 5 from J, leaving 7 bases between them. The CDR3: CASSIDGWTEAFF. The DNA of the CDR3 is TGTGCCAGTAGTATAGACGGGTGGACTGAAGCTTTCTTT. The complete variable domain, with remaining parts taken from reference TRBV19 and TRBJ1-1, reads DGGITQSPKYLFRKEGQNVTLSCEQNLNHDAMYWYRQDPGQGLRLIYYSQIVNDFQKGDIAEGYSVSREKKESFPLTVTSAQKNPTAFYLCASSIDGWTEAFFGQGTRLTVV.

The chain carries TRBV12-3 or TRBV12-4 and TRBJ2-7; maybe TRBD2 (5 bases). V was pared by 6 bases and J by 7 bases, with 10 bases between. This CDR3 has 11 amino acids. This CDR3 is CASSQLGEQYF. For the CDR3, the DNA is TGTGCCAGCAGCCAACTAGGAGAGCAGTACTTC.

The chain uses TRBV18 and TRBJ1-6; 8 bases agree with TRBD1. The CDR3 runs to 14 residues. Germline CDR1 KGHSH, CDR2 LQKENI. V lost 5 bases and J lost 7; bases outside the gene matches: 4. CDR3 residues: CASSAGGGNSPLHF. As DNA, the CDR3 is TGTGCCAGCTCAGCAGGGGGCGGAAATTCACCCCTCCACTTT. Variable domain in full (rest from reference TRBV18 and TRBJ1-6): NAGVMQNPRHLVRRRGQEARLRCSPMKGHSHVYWYRQLPEEGLKFMVYLQKENIIDESGMPKERFSAEFPKEGPSILRIQQVVRGDSAAYFCASSAGGGNSPLHFGNGTRLTVT.

The chain couples TRBV27 to TRBJ1-2, with 7 nucleotides matching TRBD1. The germline gives CDR1 MNHEY, CDR2 SMNVEV (reference sequence). This CDR3 is built from 16 residues. The ends lost 0 bases at V and 5 bases at J; junction bases unmatched: 9. CDR3 nucleotide sequence: TGTGCCAGCAGTTTATCTCGGACAGGAGAGAAGTATGGCTACACCTTC. This codes for CASSLSRTGEKYGYTF.

The chain combines TRBV2 with TRBJ1-1; the D gene is possibly TRBD1 (6 bases). Germline assignment: CDR1 SNHLY and CDR2 FYNNEI. Trimming took 6 bases from V and 2 from J, leaving 7 bases between them. This CDR3 has 12 residues. CDR3 sequence (DNA): TGTGCCAGCAGGGACAGCAACACTGAAGCTTTCTTT. This translates into CASRDSNTEAFF.

This clone was picked up one time. A junction end diverges from the germline sequence, so it may reflect a read error. The chain joins TRBV18 to TRBJ2-5; D possibly corresponds to TRBD2 (5 bases). Germline V gene lookup returns CDR1 KGHSH and CDR2 LQKENI. The CDR3 loop spans 19 amino acids. CDR3 in amino acids: CATSPRAVPKKSGEETQYF. The CDR3 nucleotides read TGTGCCACCTCACCCCGAGCAGTCCCCAAAAAGAGCGGAGAAGAGACCCAGTACTTC.

The chain has TRBV6-1 and TRBJ2-1; a possible D gene is TRBD1 (6 bases). Germline lookup yields CDR1 MNHNS and CDR2 SASEGT. The CDR3 extends over 16 amino acids. The V and J ends lost 4 bases and 3 bases respectively, with 16 bases between them. The DNA for the CDR3 is TGTGCCAGCAGTGCGCTAAGGGACAACGGCTACAATGAGCAGTTCTTC. As protein: CASSALRDNGYNEQFF.

V gene TRBV5-4 combines with J gene TRBJ2-1, with 9 bases matching TRBD1. The V and J ends lost 3 bases and 3 bases, in that order; junction bases with no gene match: 4. CDR3 size: 15 residues. Germline assignment: CDR1 SGHNT and CDR2 YYREEE (reference sequence). In DNA, the CDR3 is TGTGCCAGCAGCTCCCGGGACAGGGTCTACAATGAGCAGTTCTTC. Protein product: CASSSRDRVYNEQFF.

The chain is built from TRBV6-6 and TRBJ1-1; D perhaps matches TRBD1 (6 bases). With 7 bases removed from V and 3 bases from J, the gap between germline ends came to 12 bases. This CDR3 has 13 residues. CDR1 and CDR2 (germline): MNHNY, SVGAGI (reference sequence). The CDR3 sequence is CASTQGRHTEAFF. Here the CDR3 DNA reads TGTGCCAGCACACAGGGTCGGCACACTGAAGCTTTCTTT.

CDR3 region: CASSSTASNYGYTF. CDR3 DNA: TGTGCCAGCAGCTCGACAGCATCTAACTATGGCTACACCTTC. V usage is TRBV7-2 and J usage is TRBJ1-2; weak D call: TRBD1 (5 bases). In germline, CDR1 is SGHTA, CDR2 FQGNSA. Trimming took off 4 bases at V and 0 bases at J, with 9 bases between the two ends. This CDR3 spans 14 amino acids.

The chain combines TRBV7-6 with TRBJ2-1; D is undetermined. There are 16 residues in the CDR3. The V gene's germline CDR1 is SGHVS and CDR2 FNYEAQ. The V end lost 5 bases, the J end lost 0 bases, and 14 bases lay between the germline ends. The CDR3 DNA reads as TGTGCCAGCAGCCCACTATCCTATAGCTCCTACAATGAGCAGTTCTTC. Translating it yields CASSPLSYSSYNEQFF.

The gene calls are TRBV5-5 and TRBJ2-2; possibly TRBD2 for D (5 bases). Per the germline V gene, CDR1 is SGHKS and CDR2 is YYEKEE (reference sequence). The CDR3 length is 18 residues. V gave up 5 bases and J gave up 6 bases, with 26 bases separating them. The CDR3 region is CASSIDSTGVTFSGELFF. The CDR3 DNA reads as TGTGCCAGCAGTATAGATTCTACCGGGGTTACTTTTTCCGGGGAGCTGTTTTTT.

The rearrangement uses TRBV4-3 and TRBJ1-6, with 8 bases fitting TRBD1. The CDR3 has 17 residues. V shed 3 bases, J shed 0 bases, and the junction held 4 bases outside the gene matches. Germline CDR1 LGHNA, CDR2 YSLEER. Written as DNA, the CDR3 is TGCGCCAGCAGCCAGCGGACAGGGACCTCCTATAATTCACCCCTCCACTTT. Protein sequence: CASSQRTGTSYNSPLHF.

The chain uses TRBV6-1 and TRBJ1-1; 9 nucleotides agree with TRBD1. Germline-derived CDR1 and CDR2 are MNHNS and SASEGT. V shed 1 base and J 6 bases; nucleotides not matched to a gene: 6. The CDR3 has 15 residues. CDR3 sequence reads: CASSEGRQGVSEAFF. For the CDR3, the DNA is TGTGCCAGCAGTGAAGGGAGACAGGGGGTCTCTGAAGCTTTCTTT.

The chain has TRBV19 and TRBJ1-6; possible D gene TRBD1, 5 bases. V shed 11 bases and J shed 0 bases, with 14 bases lying between them. This CDR3 has 15 amino acids. Per the germline V gene, CDR1 is LNHDA and CDR2 is SQIVND (reference sequence). In DNA form, the CDR3 reads TGTGCCGGGCGGGACGGTAGCTCCTATAATTCACCCCTCCACTTT. This encodes CAGRDGSSYNSPLHF.

This clone has a handful of counts. The rearrangement joins TRBV30 to TRBJ1-2; D is ambiguous. CDR3 length: 16 amino acids. Germline V gene lookup returns CDR1 GTSNPN and CDR2 SVGIG (reference sequence). V was pared by 0 bases and J by 4 bases, with 18 bases between. The CDR3 bases are TGTGCCTGGAGTGTCCCTGATGCTAAGGGTACCTATGGCTACACCTTC. Its protein product is CAWSVPDAKGTYGYTF.

The chain combines TRBV2 with TRBJ1-5; D remains unclear. V was clipped by 2 bases and J by 0 bases, with 14 bases between them. CDR3 length: 17 residues. Germline values: CDR1 SNHLY, CDR2 FYNNEI. CDR3 coding DNA: TGTGCCAGCAGTGAATCTGTCGGGTCCGATAGCAATCAGCCCCAGCATTTT. Translation gives CASSESVGSDSNQPQHF.

The chain uses TRBV15 and TRBJ1-2; 8 bases are shared with TRBD1. The CDR3 covers 16 residues. The V segment lost 1 base and the J segment 5 bases; nucleotides outside the gene matches: 9. Germline V CDR1 and CDR2: LNHNV, YYDKDF (reference sequence). Here the CDR3 DNA reads TGTGCCACCAGCAGAGTACCCGGACAGGGAGTTTATGGCTACACCTTC. It specifies CATSRVPGQGVYGYTF.

The rearrangement joins TRBV7-2 to TRBJ2-3; TRBD2 matches at 13 bases. CDR3 length: 18 amino acids. V was pared by 0 bases and J by 2 bases, with 5 bases of the junction left unmatched. From germline, CDR1 is SGHTA and CDR2 FQGNSA. DNA for the CDR3: TGTGCCAGCAGCTTAGCGTTACTAGCGGGGGGGCACACAGATACGCAGTATTTT. Protein sequence: CASSLALLAGGHTDTQYF.

The rearrangement uses TRBV6-4 and TRBJ2-1; 13 bases are a match to TRBD2. The CDR3 totals 15 residues. V shed 3 bases and J 7 bases; nucleotides not matched to a gene: 3. Germline V lookup: CDR1 MRHNA, CDR2 SNTAGT. CDR3 in DNA: TGTGCCAGCAGTGAACTAGCGGGGGGGCTTAATGAGCAGTTCTTC. Protein sequence: CASSELAGGLNEQFF.

This clone occurred once. The chain recombines TRBV5-1 with TRBJ1-1, with D possibly being TRBD1 (5 bases). V lost 2 bases to trimming and J lost 5 bases, with 16 bases between them. The CDR3 has 15 residues. Per germline, CDR1 SGHRS and CDR2 YFSETQ. The CDR3 loop reads CASSFTGWGLTEAFF. In DNA, the CDR3 is TGCGCCAGCAGCTTCACCGGGTGGGGCCTAACTGAAGCTTTCTTT. Drawing the rest from reference TRBV5-1 and TRBJ1-1, the complete variable domain is KAGVTQTPRYLIKTRGQQVTLSCSPISGHRSVSWYQQTPGQGLQFLFEYFSETQRNKGNFPGRFSGRQFSNSRSEMNVSTLELGDSALYLCASSFTGWGLTEAFFGQGTRLTVV.

The chain recombines TRBV6-5 with TRBJ2-1; possible D gene TRBD1, 6 bases. The CDR3 covers 13 residues. V lost 2 bases, J lost 10 bases, and 12 bases lay in between. Germline V CDR1 and CDR2: MNHEY, SVGAGI. This chain's CDR3 is CASSYGGTREQFF. In DNA, the CDR3 is TGTGCCAGCAGTTACGGGGGCACCCGGGAGCAGTTCTTC.

This clone was observed a single time. CDR3 coding DNA: TGTGCCAGCAGCAAACAGGGGGGGAATCAGCCCCAGCATTTT. Protein product: CASSKQGGNQPQHF. This chain uses TRBV27 with TRBJ1-5; 8 bases fit TRBD1. V dropped 6 bases and J dropped 4; count of bases not matched to a gene: 5. This CDR3 contains 14 residues. In germline, CDR1 is MNHEY, CDR2 SMNVEV (reference sequence).